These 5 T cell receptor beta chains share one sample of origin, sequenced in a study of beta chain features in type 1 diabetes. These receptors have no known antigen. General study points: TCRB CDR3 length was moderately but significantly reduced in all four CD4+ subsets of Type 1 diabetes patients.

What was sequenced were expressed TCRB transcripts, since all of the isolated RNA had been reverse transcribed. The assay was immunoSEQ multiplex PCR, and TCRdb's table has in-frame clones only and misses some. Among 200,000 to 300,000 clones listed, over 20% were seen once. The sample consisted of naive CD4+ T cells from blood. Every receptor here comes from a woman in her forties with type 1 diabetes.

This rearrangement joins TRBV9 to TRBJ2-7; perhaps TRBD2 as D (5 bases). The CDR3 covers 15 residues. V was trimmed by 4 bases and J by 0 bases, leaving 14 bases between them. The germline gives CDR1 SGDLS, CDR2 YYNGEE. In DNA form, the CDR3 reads TGTGCCAGCAGCCCTGGACTTGTGAGCTCCTACGAGCAGTACTTC. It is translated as CASSPGLVSSYEQYF. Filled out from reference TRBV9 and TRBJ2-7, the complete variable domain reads DSGVTQTPKHLITATGQRVTLRCSPRSGDLSVYWYQQSLDQGLQFLIQYYNGEERAKGNILERFSAQQFPDLHSELNLSSLELGDSALYFCASSPGLVSSYEQYFGPGTRLTVT.

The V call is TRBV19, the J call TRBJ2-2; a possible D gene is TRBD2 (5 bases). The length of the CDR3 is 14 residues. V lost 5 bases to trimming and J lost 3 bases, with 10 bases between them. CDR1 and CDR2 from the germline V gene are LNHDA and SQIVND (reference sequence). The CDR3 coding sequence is TGTGCCAGTAGTCTTGGACTTTACACCGGGGAGCTGTTTTTT. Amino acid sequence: CASSLGLYTGELFF.

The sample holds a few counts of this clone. CDR3 bases: TGTGCCAGCGTGGGCTACCCCTACGAGCAGTACTTC. Translation: CASVGYPYEQYF. The chain recombines TRBV7-2 with TRBJ2-7, with D hard to call. The germline V gene encodes CDR1 SGHTA and CDR2 FQGNSA. The CDR3 contains 12 residues. V lost 8 bases and J 2 bases, leaving 10 bases between the germline ends.

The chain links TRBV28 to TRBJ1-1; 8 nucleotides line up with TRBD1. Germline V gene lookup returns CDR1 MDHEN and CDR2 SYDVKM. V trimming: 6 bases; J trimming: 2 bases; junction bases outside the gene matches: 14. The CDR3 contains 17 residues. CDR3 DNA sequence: TGTGCCAGCAGGTTCCCCCTAGGACAGGGAGGAAACACTGAAGCTTTCTTT. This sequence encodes CASRFPLGQGGNTEAFF. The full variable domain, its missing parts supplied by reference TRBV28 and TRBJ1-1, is DVKVTQSSRYLVKRTGEKVFLECVQDMDHENMFWYRQDPGLGLRLIYFSYDVKMKEKGDIPEGYSVSREKKERFSLILESASTNQTSMYLCASRFPLGQGGNTEAFFGQGTRLTVV.

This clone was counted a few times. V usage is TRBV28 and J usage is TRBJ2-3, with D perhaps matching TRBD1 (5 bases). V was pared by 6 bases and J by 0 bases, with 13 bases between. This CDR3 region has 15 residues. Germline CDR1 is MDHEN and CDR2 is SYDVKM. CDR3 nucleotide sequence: TGTGCCAGCAGAAAGAGACAGCCTAGCACAGATACGCAGTATTTT. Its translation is CASRKRQPSTDTQYF.